The entry that follows covers one TCR beta chain sequence. CDR3 size: 16 residues. Trimming left V 3 bases short and J 5 bases short, with 19 bases between. Germline values: CDR1 LNHDA, CDR2 SQIVND (reference sequence). Clones were sequenced by immunoSEQ multiplex PCR, and TCRdb holds only the in-frame ones, with some missing. The data show 100,000 to 150,000 clones, 75% to 95% seen once. The data were obtained in a study of control samples from healthy donors and cancer patients. The origin of this receptor is a man younger than 35 in good health. The chain has TRBV19 and TRBJ1-2; D is undetermined. The sequenced material came from blood. The CDR3, as DNA: TGTGCCAGTAGTATGTGGGTTCGGAACCCACCTTATGGCTACACCTTC. The encoded protein is CASSMWVRNPPYGYTF.